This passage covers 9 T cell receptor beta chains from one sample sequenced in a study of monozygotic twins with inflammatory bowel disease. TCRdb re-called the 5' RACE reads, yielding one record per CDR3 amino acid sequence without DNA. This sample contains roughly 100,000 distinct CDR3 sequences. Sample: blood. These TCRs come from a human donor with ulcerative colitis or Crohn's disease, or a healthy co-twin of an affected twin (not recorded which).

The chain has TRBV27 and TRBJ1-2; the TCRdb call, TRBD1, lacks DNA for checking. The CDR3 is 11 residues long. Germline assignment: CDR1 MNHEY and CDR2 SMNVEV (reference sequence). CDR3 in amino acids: CASSPGRGYTF.

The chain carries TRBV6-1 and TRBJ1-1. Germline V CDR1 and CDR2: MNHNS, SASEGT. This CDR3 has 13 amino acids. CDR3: CASSTDRNTEAFF.

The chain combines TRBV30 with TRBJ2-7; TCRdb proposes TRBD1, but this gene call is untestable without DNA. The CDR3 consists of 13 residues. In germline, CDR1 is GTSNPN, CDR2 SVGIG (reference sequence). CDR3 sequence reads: CAWMRGGNYEQYF.

The CDR3 sequence: CASTKDRVHEQYF. The chain carries TRBV12-3 or TRBV12-4 and TRBJ2-7; as DNA is missing, the TRBD1 call by TCRdb cannot be tested. The CDR3 has 13 amino acids.

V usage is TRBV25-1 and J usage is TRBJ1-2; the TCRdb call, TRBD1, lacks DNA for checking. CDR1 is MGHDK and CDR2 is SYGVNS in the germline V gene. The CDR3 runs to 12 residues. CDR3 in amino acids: CASFTGNRGYTF.

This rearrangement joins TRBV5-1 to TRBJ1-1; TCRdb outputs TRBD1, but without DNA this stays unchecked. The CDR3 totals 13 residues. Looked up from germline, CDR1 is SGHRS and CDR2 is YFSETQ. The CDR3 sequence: CASSPGQSSEAFF.

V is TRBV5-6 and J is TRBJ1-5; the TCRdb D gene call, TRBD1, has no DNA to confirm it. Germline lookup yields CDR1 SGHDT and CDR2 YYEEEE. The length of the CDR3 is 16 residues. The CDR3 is CASSPGGTSGNQPQHF. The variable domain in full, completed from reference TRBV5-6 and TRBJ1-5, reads DAGVTQSPTHLIKTRGQQVTLRCSPKSGHDTVSWYQQALGQGPQFIFQYYEEEERQRGNFPDRFSGHQFPNYSSELNVNALLLGDSALYLCASSPGGTSGNQPQHFGDGTRLSIL.

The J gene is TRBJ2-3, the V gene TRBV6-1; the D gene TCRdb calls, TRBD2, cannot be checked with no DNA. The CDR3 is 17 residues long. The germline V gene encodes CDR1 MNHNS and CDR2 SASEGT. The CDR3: CASRRSGGELLTDTQYF.

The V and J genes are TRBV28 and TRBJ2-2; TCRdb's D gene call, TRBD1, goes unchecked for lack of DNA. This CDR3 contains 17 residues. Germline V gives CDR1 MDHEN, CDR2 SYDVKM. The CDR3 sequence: CASSPRFWTGYPGELFF. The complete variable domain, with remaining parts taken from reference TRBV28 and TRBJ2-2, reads DVKVTQSSRYLVKRTGEKVFLECVQDMDHENMFWYRQDPGLGLRLIYFSYDVKMKEKGDIPEGYSVSREKKERFSLILESASTNQTSMYLCASSPRFWTGYPGELFFGEGSRLTVL.